This T cell receptor beta chain was captured by sequencing in a study of T cell changes during pregnancy in multiple sclerosis (dated by TCRdb to about 2019). In terms of the full investigation: The study examined how the T cell repertoire changed over the course of pregnancy in women with multiple sclerosis.

From cysteine to phenylalanine, the CDR3 is 14 amino acids long. Only the CDR3 part of the read is kept: 42 bases, read in frame from the first base. CDR1 and CDR2 were assigned from the germline V gene (reference sequence) as WNHNN and SYGVQD. V is reduced by 10 bases and J by 0 bases, leaving a spacing of 12 bases between them. About this clone: Its antigen has not been determined. It has no much larger one-base neighbor in the sample; base qualities were not kept.

The protocol used for the library was the immunoSEQ multiplex PCR assay. This is the immuneACCESS table as TCRdb keeps it, with only in-frame sequences that have V and J called. A part of the clones is gone; compared with another copy, unresolved V genes explain less than half, and the rest is unexplained. The sample data list more than 30,000 clones, and under 95% of these were observed just once. The ten largest account for more than 0.3% of the sample. The chain links TRBV10-1 with TRBJ2-2, with a weak D call of TRBD1 (5 bases match). This TCR derives from a female donor in good health, enrolled as a control in a pregnancy study. Source: CD4+ T cells from peripheral blood mononuclear cells, taken in the third trimester of pregnancy. The CDR3 protein is CATTDRPNTGELFF. The DNA sequence follows: TGCGCCACCACAGACAGACCGAACACCGGGGAGCTGTTTTTT.